Below, 16 T cell receptor beta chains from the same sample are listed, as sequenced in a study of blood T cell repertoires in COVID-19. Produced via immunoSEQ multiplex PCR; TCRdb's table is partial and in-frame only. The repertoire holds 320,000 or so clones, with 85% as singletons. Sequences were obtained from PBMCs or T cells enriched from blood (not recorded which). Source of these receptors: a woman in her 30s who had been exposed to COVID-19.

The chain joins TRBV28 to TRBJ1-2; the match to TRBD1 covers 7 bases. This CDR3 is built from 14 residues. Germline trimming cut 6 bases from V and 0 bases from J; bases unmatched to any gene: 4. The germline V gene encodes CDR1 MDHEN and CDR2 SYDVKM. The CDR3 loop reads CASRDRASNYGYTF. In DNA form, the CDR3 reads TGTGCCAGCAGAGACAGGGCTTCTAACTATGGCTACACCTTC.

This clone turned up a few times. The CDR3 DNA reads as TGTGCCAGCATTAACAGCCTTACTAGCACAGATACGCAGTATTTT. Its translation is CASINSLTSTDTQYF. The chain uses TRBV27 and TRBJ2-3; no clear D gene. Germline V gives CDR1 MNHEY, CDR2 SMNVEV (reference sequence). The length of the CDR3 is 15 residues. V lost 7 bases to trimming and J lost 0 bases, with 14 bases between them.

To note about this clone: At one of its ends the junction is not consistent with the germline gene, which may arise from a read error. The V and J genes are TRBV4-1 and TRBJ1-3; D is unresolved. The CDR3 consists of 15 residues. In germline, CDR1 is MGHRA, CDR2 YSYEKL. The CDR3 DNA sequence: TGTGCCAGCAGCCAAGATCCAGGCCGCGGAAACACCATATATTTT. Translating it yields CASSQDPGRGNTIYF.

The rearrangement joins TRBV7-3 to TRBJ1-1; D perhaps matches TRBD1 (5 bases). CDR1 is SGHTA, CDR2 FQGTGA, per germline. The CDR3 has 13 amino acids. V was cut by 3 bases and J by 7 bases, with 12 bases left in between. CDR3 protein: CASSFTTRGEAFF. Written as DNA, the CDR3 is TGTGCCAGCAGCTTCACAACAAGGGGTGAAGCTTTCTTT.

The V call is TRBV6-1, the J call TRBJ1-4, with D perhaps matching TRBD1 (5 bases). The CDR3 has 15 amino acids. CDR1 is MNHNS and CDR2 is SASEGT in the germline V gene. With 3 bases removed from V and 1 base from J, the gap between germline ends came to 9 bases. The CDR3 here is CASSEFRGTNEKLFF. The CDR3 nucleotides are TGTGCCAGCAGTGAGTTTAGGGGAACTAATGAAAAACTGTTTTTT.

The V and J genes are TRBV25-1 and TRBJ1-4, with D possibly matching TRBD1 (6 bases). Germline V gene lookup returns CDR1 MGHDK and CDR2 SYGVNS. The V gene lost 3 bases and the J gene lost 7 bases, with 18 bases spanning the gap. The CDR3 totals 16 residues. As DNA, the CDR3 is TGTGCCAGCAGTGAGAATGCCGGGACAAAAGGTGAAAAACTGTTTTTT. Protein product: CASSENAGTKGEKLFF.

This chain connects TRBV24-1 to TRBJ2-6, with TRBD1 identical over 8 bases. Germline-derived CDR1 and CDR2 are KGHDR and SFDVKD. With V trimmed by 9 bases and J by 0 bases, 6 bases remained unmatched. The CDR3 extends over 16 amino acids. In DNA form, the CDR3 reads TGTGCCACCGCCGGGACAGGACCCTCTGGGGCCAACGTCCTGACTTTC. It yields the protein CATAGTGPSGANVLTF.

The chain couples TRBV11-2 to TRBJ2-7; the D gene is possibly TRBD1 (6 bases). V lost 5 bases and J lost 0, with 14 bases in between. CDR1 SGHAT and CDR2 FQNNGV come from the germline V gene. This CDR3 contains 15 residues. For the CDR3, the DNA is TGTGCCAGCAGCCTCCTCAGGGGTACCTCCTACGAGCAGTACTTC. It codes for CASSLLRGTSYEQYF.

The chain joins TRBV18 to TRBJ1-1; the match to TRBD1 covers 11 bases. Germline V gene sequence: CDR1 KGHSH, CDR2 LQKENI. The CDR3 spans 15 residues. V lost 6 bases, J lost 1 base, and 4 bases stayed unmatched. The CDR3 DNA is TGTGCCAGCTCCCGAGGGACAGGGGGGAACACTGAAGCTTTCTTT. Translating gives CASSRGTGGNTEAFF.

This clone has a single count. The CDR3: CASSFLGNEQFF. The CDR3 DNA reads TGTGCCAGCAGTTTTCTCGGCAATGAGCAGTTCTTC. J is TRBJ2-1 and V is TRBV27; D ambiguous. The CDR3 sequence is 12 residues long. Per germline, CDR1 MNHEY and CDR2 SMNVEV (reference sequence). V lost 3 bases and J lost 6, with 6 bases in between.

This rearrangement joins TRBV2 to TRBJ1-1; no clear D gene. V was shortened by 7 bases and J by 0 bases, with 9 bases between the two germline ends. Looked up from germline, CDR1 is SNHLY and CDR2 is FYNNEI. CDR3 length: 13 amino acids. The CDR3 sequence: CASKDIMNTEAFF. The CDR3 DNA sequence: TGTGCCAGCAAAGACATCATGAACACTGAAGCTTTCTTT.

The rearrangement links TRBV2 to TRBJ2-3, with 12 bases matching TRBD2. Looked up from germline, CDR1 is SNHLY and CDR2 is FYNNEI. The trim removed 8 bases at V and 2 bases at J, leaving 11 bases unmatched. The CDR3 runs 17 residues. The CDR3 here is CASGPGTSGPVTDTQYF. The CDR3 region has the DNA TGTGCCAGCGGCCCCGGGACTAGCGGGCCCGTCACAGATACGCAGTATTTT.

The chain has TRBV19 and TRBJ2-3; 8 positions match TRBD2. The CDR3 loop spans 15 amino acids. Per germline, CDR1 LNHDA and CDR2 SQIVND (reference sequence). The ends lost 6 bases at V and 5 bases at J; junction bases unmatched: 10. The CDR3 DNA reads as TGTGCCAGTAGCCCCCCAGCGGGGGCTATAGATACGCAGTATTTT. This encodes CASSPPAGAIDTQYF. Full variable domain (outside the CDR3, taken from reference TRBV19 and TRBJ2-3): DGGITQSPKYLFRKEGQNVTLSCEQNLNHDAMYWYRQDPGQGLRLIYYSQIVNDFQKGDIAEGYSVSREKKESFPLTVTSAQKNPTAFYLCASSPPAGAIDTQYFGPGTRLTVL.

The chain is built from TRBV11-3 and TRBJ2-7, with D uncertain. CDR3 length equals 13 residues. Germline CDR1 reads SGHNT; CDR2 reads YENEEA. Trimming took off 4 bases at V and 0 bases at J, with 7 bases between the two ends. CDR3 loop: CASSWSASYEQYF. For the CDR3, the DNA is TGTGCCAGCAGCTGGAGCGCCTCCTACGAGCAGTACTTC.

The rearrangement joins TRBV9 to TRBJ1-5, with TRBD1 as a possible D gene (6 bases). CDR1 and CDR2 from the germline V gene are SGDLS and YYNGEE. V was shortened by 4 bases and J by 0 bases, with 11 bases between the two germline ends. There are 15 residues in the CDR3. The CDR3 loop reads CASSLSGVSNQPQHF. DNA of the CDR3: TGTGCCAGCAGCTTATCAGGGGTTAGCAATCAGCCCCAGCATTTT.

In its sample, this clone was seen a few times. The rearrangement uses TRBV24-1 and TRBJ2-3; the D gene is possibly TRBD2 (7 bases). Trimming removed 5 bases at V and 3 bases at J, with 17 bases between. This CDR3 is built from 16 residues. Germline CDR1 and CDR2: KGHDR and SFDVKD. CDR3 region: CATSGSRGGTTDTQYF. For the CDR3, the DNA is TGTGCCACCAGTGGTTCTAGGGGGGGGACGACAGATACGCAGTATTTT.